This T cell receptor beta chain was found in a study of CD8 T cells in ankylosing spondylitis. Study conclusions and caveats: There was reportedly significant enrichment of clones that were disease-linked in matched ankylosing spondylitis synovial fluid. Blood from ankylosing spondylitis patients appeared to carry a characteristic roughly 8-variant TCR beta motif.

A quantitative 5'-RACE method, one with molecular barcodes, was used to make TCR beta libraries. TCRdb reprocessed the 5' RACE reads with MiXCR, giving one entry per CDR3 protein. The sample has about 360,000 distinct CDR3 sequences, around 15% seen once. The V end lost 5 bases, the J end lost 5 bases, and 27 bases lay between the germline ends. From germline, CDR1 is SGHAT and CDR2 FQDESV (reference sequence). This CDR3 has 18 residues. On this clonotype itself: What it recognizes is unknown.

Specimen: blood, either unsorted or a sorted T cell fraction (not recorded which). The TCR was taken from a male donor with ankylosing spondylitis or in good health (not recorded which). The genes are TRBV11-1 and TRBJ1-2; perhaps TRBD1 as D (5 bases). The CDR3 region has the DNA TGTGCCAGCAGCGATCGACTGACCCGGGACCGCGGTCGGTATGGCTACACCTTC. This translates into CASSDRLTRDRGRYGYTF.